This TCR beta chain was identified in a study of T cells expressing NK-cell markers. CDR3 length equals 13 residues. Germline assignment: CDR1 SNHLY and CDR2 FYNNEI. TCRdb re-analyzed the 5' RACE reads; it lists each CDR3 protein once, without DNA. This sample lists roughly 420,000 distinct CDR3 sequences; its ten largest clones have about 7.3%. The J gene is TRBJ2-7, the V gene TRBV2; lacking DNA, the TRBD2 call made by TCRdb goes unchecked. Sequencing input: blood T cells: a sorted CD56 or NKG2C T cell subset, CD4+ or CD8+ T cells, or bulk PBMC T cells (not recorded which). The receptor was derived from a woman aged 18-69 years in good health. The CDR3 here is CASGDGVGLEQYF.